These 17 T cell receptor beta chains share one sample of origin, sequenced in a study of blood T cell repertoires in COVID-19. Profiling relied on immunoSEQ multiplex PCR, and the TCRdb table lists in-frame clones only, not all of them. The sample holds 250,000 to 300,000 clones, approximately 90% seen once. The sample comprised peripheral blood. The receptors were sampled from a woman aged 55-75 years with acute or convalescent COVID-19.

In its sample, this clone was seen a few times. This chain joins TRBV3-1 (or the pseudogene TRBV3-2) and TRBJ2-1, with D uncertain. The CDR3 is 13 amino acids. The V end lost 1 base, the J end lost 6 bases, and 7 bases lay between the germline ends. The V gene's germline CDR1 is LGHDT and CDR2 YNNKEL (reference sequence). The CDR3, as DNA: TGTGCCAGCAGCCAAGTCTTCCCCAATGAGCAGTTCTTC. Its translation: CASSQVFPNEQFF.

The genes are TRBV27 and TRBJ2-3, with 15 positions matching TRBD2. Losses at the gene ends were 1 base for V and 3 bases for J; bases not matched to a gene: 2. The V gene's germline CDR1 is MNHEY and CDR2 SMNVEV (reference sequence). CDR3 length: 17 residues. The CDR3 sequence is CASSLLGLAGGTDTQYF. The CDR3 DNA reads as TGTGCCAGCAGTTTATTAGGACTAGCGGGGGGGACAGATACGCAGTATTTT.

J is TRBJ2-2 and V is TRBV19, with 7 bases fitting TRBD2. There are 16 residues in the CDR3. J gave up 4 bases and V 6 bases, and 11 bases lay outside the gene matches. Germline assignment: CDR1 LNHDA and CDR2 SQIVND (reference sequence). CDR3 in DNA: TGTGCCAGTAGAACCCGGGACTACTCGTTCACCGGGGAGCTGTTTTTT. Its protein is CASRTRDYSFTGELFF.

CDR3 in DNA: TGTGCCAGCAGCTTGGACTATAGCACAGATACGCAGTATTTT. This sequence encodes CASSLDYSTDTQYF. The V call is TRBV5-5, the J call TRBJ2-3, with no clear D. The CDR3 runs 14 residues. Trimming took 0 bases from V and 0 from J, leaving 5 bases between them. CDR1 and CDR2 (germline): SGHKS, YYEKEE (reference sequence).

The CDR3 here is CASSAPRGGRETGELFF. DNA of the CDR3: TGTGCCAGCAGCGCCCCCCGAGGGGGGCGGGAGACCGGGGAGCTGTTTTTT. This sequence joins TRBV9 and TRBJ2-2; possible D gene TRBD2, 7 bases. Germline V gives CDR1 SGDLS, CDR2 YYNGEE. Trimming left V 3 bases short and J 5 bases short, with 20 bases between. The CDR3 extends over 17 amino acids.

The chain joins TRBV19 to TRBJ2-4; TRBD1 matches at 7 bases. Germline V gene sequence: CDR1 LNHDA, CDR2 SQIVND (reference sequence). The CDR3 is made up of 12 amino acids. V gave up 6 bases and J gave up 15 bases; unmatched junction bases: 11. The CDR3 loop reads CASSTRQGSRYF. CDR3 sequence (DNA): TGTGCCAGTAGCACCCGACAGGGATCCCGGTACTTC.

The CDR3 nucleotides are TGTGCCAGCAGTTTATCGGCCCAGGGGCTTGGAAACACCATATATTTT. The encoded protein is CASSLSAQGLGNTIYF. This chain connects TRBV27 to TRBJ1-3, with D possibly matching TRBD1 (6 bases). CDR3 size: 16 residues. Trimming pared 0 bases from V and 3 bases from J, leaving 12 bases between. CDR1 is MNHEY and CDR2 is SMNVEV in the germline V gene (reference sequence).

V and J are TRBV3-1 (or the pseudogene TRBV3-2) and TRBJ1-1; TRBD1 aligns across 7 bases. Germline V gene sequence: CDR1 LGHDT, CDR2 YNNKEL (reference sequence). There are 13 residues in the CDR3. J gave up 10 bases and V 5 bases, and 10 bases lay outside the gene matches. CDR3 bases: TGTGCCAGCAGCTCCGGGACAGCCCGGGGAGCTTTCTTT. This sequence encodes CASSSGTARGAFF.

The rearrangement joins TRBV5-4 to TRBJ2-1, with D perhaps matching TRBD2 (5 bases). The CDR3 loop spans 13 amino acids. Germline CDR1 reads SGHNT; CDR2 reads YYREEE (reference sequence). V dropped 4 bases and J dropped 7 bases, with 12 bases sitting between them. CDR3 coding DNA: TGTGCCAGCAGCGGGAGTTGGCTGAATGAGCAGTTCTTC. Translated, it gives CASSGSWLNEQFF. The full variable domain, completed using reference TRBV5-4 and TRBJ2-1, is ETGVTQSPTHLIKTRGQQVTLRCSSQSGHNTVSWYQQALGQGPQFIFQYYREEENGRGNFPPRFSGLQFPNYSSELNVNALELDDSALYLCASSGSWLNEQFFGPGTRLTVL.

The chain has TRBV20-1 and TRBJ1-1, with TRBD1 identical over 10 bases. The trim removed 3 bases at V and 0 bases at J, leaving 7 bases unmatched. CDR3 size: 16 residues. Germline values: CDR1 DFQATT, CDR2 SNEGSKA (reference sequence). The CDR3 bases are TGCAGTGCTAGTAAATTGGACAGGGGGATGAACACTGAAGCTTTCTTT. Its protein product is CSASKLDRGMNTEAFF.

V gene TRBV28 combines with J gene TRBJ1-5; a possible D gene is TRBD1 (5 bases). The CDR3 is made up of 14 amino acids. With 6 bases removed from V and 7 bases from J, the gap between germline ends came to 16 bases. The germline V gene has CDR1 MDHEN and CDR2 SYDVKM. CDR3 amino acids: CASRSGGEGQPQHF. The CDR3 region has the DNA TGTGCCAGCAGATCTGGAGGGGAAGGACAGCCCCAGCATTTT.

This clone was found once. V and J are TRBV7-9 and TRBJ2-7, with D possibly being TRBD1 (6 bases). This CDR3 contains 13 residues. Germline CDR1 and CDR2: SEHNR and FQNEAQ (reference sequence). V was shortened by 5 bases and J by 0 bases, with 8 bases between the two germline ends. This chain's CDR3 is CASSLDSSYEQYF. CDR3 nucleotide sequence: TGTGCCAGCAGCCTGGACAGCTCCTACGAGCAGTACTTC. The full variable domain, rest sourced from reference TRBV7-9 and TRBJ2-7, is DTGVSQNPRHKITKRGQNVTFRCDPISEHNRLYWYRQTLGQGPEFLTYFQNEAQLEKSRLLSDRFSAERPKGSFSTLEIQRTEQGDSAMYLCASSLDSSYEQYFGPGTRLTVT.

Of note for this clone: One end of the junction fails to match germline, which may point to a read error. The J gene is TRBJ1-6, the V gene TRBV28, with TRBD1 matching over 7 bases. The CDR3 runs to 12 residues. The germline gives CDR1 MDHEN, CDR2 SYDVKM. The CDR3 DNA reads as TGTACCAGCCTGGGGGACAGCCGTTTCCTCCACTTT. As protein: CTSLGDSRFLHF.

This rearrangement joins TRBV29-1 to TRBJ2-7; 9 bases match TRBD1. The CDR3 is made up of 14 amino acids. Trimming took 4 bases from V and 2 from J; bases not matched to a gene: 6. Germline values: CDR1 SQVTM, CDR2 ANQGSEA. CDR3 sequence: CSVGGQGSPYEQYF. For the CDR3, the DNA is TGCAGCGTTGGGGGACAGGGTAGTCCCTACGAGCAGTACTTC.

The gene calls are TRBV6-6 and TRBJ1-6; 9 positions agree with TRBD1. Unmatched junction bases numbered 4, after V lost 6 bases and J lost 7 bases. The CDR3 is 14 residues long. Per the germline V gene, CDR1 is MNHNY and CDR2 is SVGAGI (reference sequence). The chain's CDR3 is CASRQQGANSPLHF. The CDR3 nucleotides read TGTGCCAGCAGACAACAGGGGGCGAATTCACCCCTCCACTTT.

This chain uses TRBV4-3 with TRBJ1-1; no clear D gene. The germline V gene encodes CDR1 LGHNA and CDR2 YSLEER. V was shortened by 0 bases and J by 5 bases, with 10 bases between the two germline ends. The CDR3 runs to 14 residues. This chain's CDR3 is CASSQEESRTEAFF. As DNA, the CDR3 is TGCGCCAGCAGCCAAGAGGAGTCGAGAACTGAAGCTTTCTTT.

The chain recombines TRBV11-2 with TRBJ2-5, with D possibly TRBD1 on 6 matching bases. Trimming cost V 5 bases and J 5 bases, with 18 bases left between them. The germline CDR1 and CDR2 sequences are SGHAT and FQNNGV. There are 15 residues in the CDR3. The CDR3 bases are TGTGCCAGCAGCCCGGACAGCGGTTCTCTGGAGACCCAGTACTTC. Protein sequence: CASSPDSGSLETQYF.